This TCR beta chain appears in the sequencing data of a study of long-term antiretroviral therapy in people with HIV. Turning to this clone: Its antigen is currently unknown.

The libraries were made with immunoSEQ v3.0 at survey level. This table comes from immunoSEQ multiplex PCR, and its TCRdb copy is limited to in-frame clones, with some not included. The table has approximately 18,000 clones, more than 60% seen once. Ahead of DNA extraction, samples held roughly 0.9-10 million cryopreserved PBMC each. Germline lookup yields CDR1 SNHLY and CDR2 FYNNEI. This CDR3 spans 14 amino acids. The ends were cut back, 2 bases at V and 6 bases at J, with 11 bases in the middle. Overall study results and limits: Post-ART, diversity grew, though it stayed under transplant donor control levels. Drawn between about 2003 and 2017, the blood was possibly obtained under older ART regimens.

This TCR was sampled from a man in his thirties or forties with HIV. Sequencing used unsorted PBMCs, obtained less than 2.2 years before starting antiretroviral therapy. The chain joins TRBV2 to TRBJ1-5; no reliable D call. The CDR3 DNA is TGTGCCAGCAGTGAAACCCGGGTCGGTCAGCCCCAGCATTTT. This codes for CASSETRVGQPQHF.